This T cell receptor beta chain was observed in a study of control samples from healthy donors and cancer patients. CDR1 and CDR2 from the germline V gene are SGDLS and YYNGEE. The CDR3 contains 14 residues. V lost 1 base and J 5 bases, leaving 12 bases between the germline ends. Profiled with immunoSEQ multiplex PCR; TCRdb holds only in-frame clones, not every one. Of about 100,000 clones listed, approximately 84% are singletons. The material sequenced was blood. The chain uses TRBV9 and TRBJ1-1, with D possibly TRBD1 on 5 matching bases. The TCR sequence derives from a young man in good health. This CDR3 reads CASSVNGGETEAFF. The CDR3 DNA is TGTGCCAGCAGCGTAAATGGGGGGGAAACTGAAGCTTTCTTT.